The rows below give T cell receptor beta chains drawn from one sample of a study of shared clonotypes between healthy human individuals. The protocol was immunoSEQ multiplex PCR, while the TCRdb copy is restricted to in-frame clones and leaves out a portion. The repertoire consists of roughly 1 million clones, with approximately 80% occurring once and the leading ten covering more than 0.45%. Sequencing was done on a sample of memory CD4+ T cells from PBMCs. These receptors originate from a young man in good health. Some clones in this sample may be carry-over from other donors' samples. The CDR3 runs from the conserved cysteine through the conserved F or W.

v_gene,j_gene,CDR3aa
TRBV27,TRBJ2-5,CASSRIAFQETQYF
TRBV10-3,TRBJ1-5,CAISEGQGLSSNQPQHF
TRBV28,TRBJ1-2,CASISQGANGYTF
TRBV4-1,TRBJ2-6,CASSPPSVRTGANVLTF
TRBV15,TRBJ1-4,CATSRAINEKLFF
TRBV4-3,TRBJ2-1,CASSQDREMGRSNEQFF
TRBV7-2,TRBJ1-2,CASSRLQGNYGYTF
TRBV7-9,TRBJ2-1,CASSWVSGGRAGGHNEQFF
TRBV28,TRBJ2-7,CASRGALRSYEQYF
TRBV7-9,TRBJ1-2,CASSSTGRDGYTF
TRBV7-3,TRBJ2-3,CASSLTGSDTQYF
TRBV6-5,TRBJ1-1,CASSYYRGKNTEAFF
TRBV28,TRBJ1-3,CASTWRSGNTIYF
TRBV30,TRBJ2-1,CAWNWDRAYNEQFF
TRBV29-1,TRBJ1-3,CSVLKGAGNTIYF
TRBV6-5,TRBJ2-7,CASSQGLYKQYF
TRBV5-1,TRBJ1-2,CASSLSVGRGNYGYTF
TRBV28,TRBJ2-1,CASRTSGRVLPYNEQFF